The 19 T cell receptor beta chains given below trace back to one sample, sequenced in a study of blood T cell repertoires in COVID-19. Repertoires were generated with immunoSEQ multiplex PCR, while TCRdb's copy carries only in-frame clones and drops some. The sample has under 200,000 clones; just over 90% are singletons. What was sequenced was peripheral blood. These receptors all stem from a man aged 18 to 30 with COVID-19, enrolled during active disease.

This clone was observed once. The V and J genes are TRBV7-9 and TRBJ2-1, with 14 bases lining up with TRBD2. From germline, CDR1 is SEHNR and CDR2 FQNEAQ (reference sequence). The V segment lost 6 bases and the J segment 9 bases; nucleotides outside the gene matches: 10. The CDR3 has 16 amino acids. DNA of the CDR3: TGTGCCAGCAGACCTCCGGGACTAGCGGGAGAGGGTGAGCAGTTCTTC. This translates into CASRPPGLAGEGEQFF.

CDR3 region: CASSFPLPGGAGGLNTEAFF. As DNA, the CDR3 is TGTGCCAGCAGCTTTCCTCTCCCAGGGGGCGCAGGGGGCCTGAACACTGAAGCTTTCTTT. The chain is built from TRBV7-6 and TRBJ1-1, with 8 bases fitting TRBD1. The J segment lost 0 bases and the V segment lost 3 bases, leaving 18 bases of the junction unmatched. The germline gives CDR1 SGHVS, CDR2 FNYEAQ. The CDR3 runs to 20 residues.

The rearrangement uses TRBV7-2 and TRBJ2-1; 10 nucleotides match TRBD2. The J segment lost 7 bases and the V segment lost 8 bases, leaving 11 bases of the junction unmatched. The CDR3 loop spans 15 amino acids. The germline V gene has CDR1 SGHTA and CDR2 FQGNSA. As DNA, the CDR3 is TGTGCCAGCGCCGTGCGGACTAGCGGCGGAAATGAGCAGTTCTTC. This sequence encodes CASAVRTSGGNEQFF.

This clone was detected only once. The CDR3 coding sequence is TGTGCCAGCAGTGACCCCCTGGACAGGGCCCACGAGCAGTACTTC. It encodes CASSDPLDRAHEQYF. The J gene is TRBJ2-7, the V gene TRBV25-1, with TRBD1 matching over 8 bases. V shed 3 bases and J 5 bases; nucleotides not matched to a gene: 9. CDR1 MGHDK and CDR2 SYGVNS come from the germline V gene. The CDR3 is 15 residues long.

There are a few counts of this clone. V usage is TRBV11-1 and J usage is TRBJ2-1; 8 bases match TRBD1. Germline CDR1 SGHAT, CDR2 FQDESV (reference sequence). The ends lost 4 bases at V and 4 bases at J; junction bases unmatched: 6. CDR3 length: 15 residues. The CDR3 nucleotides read TGTGCCAGCAGCTCCTCGGGACAGGTTTACAATGAGCAGTTCTTC. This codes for CASSSSGQVYNEQFF.

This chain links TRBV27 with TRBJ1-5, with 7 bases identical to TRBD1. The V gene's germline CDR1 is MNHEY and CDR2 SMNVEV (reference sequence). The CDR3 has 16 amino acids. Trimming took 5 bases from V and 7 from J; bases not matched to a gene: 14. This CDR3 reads CASSPTYRGSRQPQHF. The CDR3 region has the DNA TGTGCCAGCAGTCCTACCTACAGGGGATCCCGACAGCCCCAGCATTTT.

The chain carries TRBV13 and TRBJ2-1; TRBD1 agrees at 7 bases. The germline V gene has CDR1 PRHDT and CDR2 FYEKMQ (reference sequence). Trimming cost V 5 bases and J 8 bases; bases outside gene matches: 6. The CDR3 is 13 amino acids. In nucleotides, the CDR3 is TGTGCCAGCAGCCAGAGGGGGCCGGATGAGCAGTTCTTC. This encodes CASSQRGPDEQFF.

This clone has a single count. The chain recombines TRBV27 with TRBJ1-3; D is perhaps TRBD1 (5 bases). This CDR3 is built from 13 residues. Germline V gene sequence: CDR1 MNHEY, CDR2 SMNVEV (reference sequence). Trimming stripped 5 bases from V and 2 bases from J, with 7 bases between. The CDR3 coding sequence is TGTGCCAGCAGTCTGGGGCCTGGAAACACCATATATTTT. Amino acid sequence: CASSLGPGNTIYF.

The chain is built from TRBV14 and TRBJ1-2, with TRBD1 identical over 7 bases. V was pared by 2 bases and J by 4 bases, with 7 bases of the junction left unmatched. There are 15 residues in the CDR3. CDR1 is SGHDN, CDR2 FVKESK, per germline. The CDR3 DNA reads TGTGCCAGCAGCCAAACAGGGGATTCCGGCTATGGCTACACCTTC. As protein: CASSQTGDSGYGYTF.

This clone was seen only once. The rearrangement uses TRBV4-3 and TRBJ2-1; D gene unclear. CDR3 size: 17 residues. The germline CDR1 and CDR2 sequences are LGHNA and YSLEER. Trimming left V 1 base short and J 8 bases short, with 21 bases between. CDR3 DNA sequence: TGCGCCAGCAGCCAAGTCTACGCGGAGTCTGGGTTGTATGAGCAGTTCTTC. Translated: CASSQVYAESGLYEQFF.

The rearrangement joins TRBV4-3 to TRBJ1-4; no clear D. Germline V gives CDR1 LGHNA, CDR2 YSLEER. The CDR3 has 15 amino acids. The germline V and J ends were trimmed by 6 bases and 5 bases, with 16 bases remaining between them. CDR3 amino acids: CASSQFGGVNEKLFF. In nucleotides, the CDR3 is TGCGCCAGCAGTCAATTCGGAGGTGTGAATGAAAAACTGTTTTTT.

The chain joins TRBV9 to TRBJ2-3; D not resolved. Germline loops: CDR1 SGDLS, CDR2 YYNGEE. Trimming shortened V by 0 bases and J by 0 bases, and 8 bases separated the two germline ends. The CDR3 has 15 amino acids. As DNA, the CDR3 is TGTGCCAGCAGCGTAGGAGGTGGAAGCACAGATACGCAGTATTTT. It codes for CASSVGGGSTDTQYF.

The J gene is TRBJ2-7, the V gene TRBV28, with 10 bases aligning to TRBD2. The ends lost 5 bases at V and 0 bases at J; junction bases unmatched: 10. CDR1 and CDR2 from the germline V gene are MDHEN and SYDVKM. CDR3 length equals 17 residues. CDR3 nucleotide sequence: TGTGCCAGCAGTCCACTGGGACTAGCGCCCCGCTCCTACGAGCAGTACTTC. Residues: CASSPLGLAPRSYEQYF.

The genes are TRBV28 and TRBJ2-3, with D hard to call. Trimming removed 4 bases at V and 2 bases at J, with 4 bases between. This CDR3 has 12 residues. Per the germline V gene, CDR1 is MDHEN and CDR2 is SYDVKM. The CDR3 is CASSSLTDTQYF. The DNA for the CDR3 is TGTGCCAGCAGTTCCCTCACAGATACGCAGTATTTT.

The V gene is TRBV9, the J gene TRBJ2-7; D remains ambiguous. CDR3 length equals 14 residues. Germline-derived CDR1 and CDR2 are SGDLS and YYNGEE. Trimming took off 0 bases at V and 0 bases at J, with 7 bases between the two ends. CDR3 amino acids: CASSVERYSYEQYF. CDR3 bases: TGTGCCAGCAGCGTAGAACGGTACTCCTACGAGCAGTACTTC. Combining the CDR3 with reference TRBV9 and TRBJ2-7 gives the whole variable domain DSGVTQTPKHLITATGQRVTLRCSPRSGDLSVYWYQQSLDQGLQFLIQYYNGEERAKGNILERFSAQQFPDLHSELNLSSLELGDSALYFCASSVERYSYEQYFGPGTRLTVT.

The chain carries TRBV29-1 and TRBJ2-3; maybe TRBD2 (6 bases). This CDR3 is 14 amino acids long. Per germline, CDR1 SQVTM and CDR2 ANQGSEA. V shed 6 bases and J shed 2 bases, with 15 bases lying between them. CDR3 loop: CSVSGLIHTDTQYF. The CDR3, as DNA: TGCAGCGTCTCGGGACTCATTCACACAGATACGCAGTATTTT.

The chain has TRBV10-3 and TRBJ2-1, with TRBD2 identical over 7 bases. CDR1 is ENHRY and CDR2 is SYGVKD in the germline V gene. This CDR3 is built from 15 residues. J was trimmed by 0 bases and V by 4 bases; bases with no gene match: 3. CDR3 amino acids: CAISGEGYSYNEQFF. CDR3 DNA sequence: TGTGCCATCAGTGGGGAGGGTTACTCCTACAATGAGCAGTTCTTC.

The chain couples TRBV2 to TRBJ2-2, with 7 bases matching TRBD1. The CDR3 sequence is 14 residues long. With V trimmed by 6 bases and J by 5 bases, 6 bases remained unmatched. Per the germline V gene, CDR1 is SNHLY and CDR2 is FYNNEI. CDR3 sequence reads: CASRAGTATGELFF. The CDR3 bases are TGTGCCAGCAGGGCCGGGACAGCTACCGGGGAGCTGTTTTTT. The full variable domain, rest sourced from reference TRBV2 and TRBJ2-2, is EPEVTQTPSHQVTQMGQEVILRCVPISNHLYFYWYRQILGQKVEFLVSFYNNEISEKSEIFDDQFSVERPDGSNFTLKIRSTKLEDSAMYFCASRAGTATGELFFGEGSRLTVL.

The CDR3 is CASSFERETYNEQFF. The CDR3 DNA sequence: TGTGCCAGCAGTTTTGAGCGGGAGACCTACAATGAGCAGTTCTTC. This chain links TRBV28 with TRBJ2-1; 8 nucleotides line up with TRBD2. The CDR3 totals 15 residues. The germline gives CDR1 MDHEN, CDR2 SYDVKM. V gave up 3 bases and J gave up 2 bases; unmatched junction bases: 3.